This TCR beta chain was sequenced for a study of blood T cell repertoires in COVID-19. Study in general: COVID-19 samples, acute and convalescent, were from the United States, Italy and Spain. Sources were T cells, B-cell-depleted T cells, or PBMCs; the material itself was cDNA or gDNA.

Seattle cases were enrolled at active infection and followed longitudinally. Trimming cost V 3 bases and J 4 bases, with 9 bases left between them. This CDR3 region has 13 residues. Germline CDR1 reads SGHAT; CDR2 reads FQDESV (reference sequence). Authors' analysis steps: Nucleated cell counts were estimated from reference gene primer amplification. Using immunoSEQ multiplex PCR, the repertoire was profiled, and TCRdb retains in-frame clones only, with some absent. V, J and clone size reflect that table, while D and trimming were determined from the DNA. The data contain around 480,000 clones, around 88% of them singletons.

The rearrangement uses TRBV11-1 and TRBJ1-2; D perhaps matches TRBD1 (5 bases). The sample consisted of peripheral blood. This TCR was recovered from a woman aged 50 to 60 with COVID-19, enrolled during active disease. The CDR3 nucleotides read TGTGCCAGCAGCTTCAGGGCACGCTATGGCTACACCTTC. It is translated as CASSFRARYGYTF.